This T cell receptor (beta chain) was obtained from a study of T cells after yellow fever vaccination. For the study at large: Those fractions that held only low numbers of cells were prepared using the SMART-Seq v4 Ultra Low Input RNA kit.

Study-wide points: Highly abundant clonotypes carried over from the bulk population could end up in FACS-sorted repertoires as contaminants. Among primary-vaccination clones, most reappeared after the booster, at around 97% for CD4 and 88% for CD8.

5'RACE template switching generated TCR cDNA, adding a universal primer site and UMIs. One entry per CDR3 protein, called by TCRdb with MiXCR from the 5' RACE reads. The sample lists 350,000 to 550,000 distinct CDR3 sequences; 18% were seen once. There are many counts of this clonotype. The antigen is undetermined. This specimen was PBMCs, taken before the yellow fever booster vaccination. This clonotype was sampled from a man aged 18 to 30 who received the YFV17D yellow fever vaccine.

CDR3 in amino acids: CASSFGGGSTDTQYF. The CDR3 DNA reads TGTGCCAGCAGTTTTGGGGGCGGAAGCACAGATACGCAGTATTTT. The J gene is TRBJ2-3, the V gene TRBV12-3 or TRBV12-4, with D possibly matching TRBD1 (6 bases). V dropped 3 bases and J dropped 0 bases, with 10 bases sitting between them. The CDR3 contains 15 residues.